A selection of T cell receptor beta chains follows, all from one sample in a study of blood T cell repertoires in COVID-19. Using immunoSEQ multiplex PCR, the repertoire was profiled, and TCRdb retains in-frame clones only, with some absent. The sample has about 190,000 clones; about 80% are singletons. Sequenced material: peripheral blood. These receptor sequences come from a woman aged 55-69 years with COVID-19, enrolled during active disease. CDR3s include the opening cysteine and the closing phenylalanine or tryptophan. The order of the fields is J gene, V gene, CDR3 protein.

TRBJ2-7 | TRBV28 | CASSLGLAGSEQYF
TRBJ1-2 | TRBV16 | CASSQSGQFHGYTF
TRBJ1-6 | TRBV18 | CASSPPGSYNSPLHF
TRBJ2-5 | TRBV7-2 | CASSLGGGRQETQYF
TRBJ2-7 | TRBV5-1 | CASSPGQGTSYEQYF
TRBJ1-5 | TRBV2 | CASSLDRVSNQPQHF
TRBJ2-5 | TRBV5-1 | CASSSLTGGLTQYF
TRBJ1-1 | TRBV6-2/TRBV6-3 | CASSYRAGDTEAFF
TRBJ1-1 | TRBV7-6 | CAKTGGNTEAFF
TRBJ1-5 | TRBV5-6 | CASSSGVDNQPQHF
TRBJ2-1 | TRBV2 | CASSRGVSYNEQFF
TRBJ1-2 | TRBV28 | CASSETGPGGYTF
TRBJ1-2 | TRBV5-4 | CASSPAGGLRDYGYTF
TRBJ2-2 | TRBV6-2/TRBV6-3 | CASSYDLGGANTGELFF
TRBJ1-3 | TRBV5-1 | CASSLQGEGNTIYF
TRBJ2-7 | TRBV19 | CASSIVGTQTGEQYF
TRBJ1-5 | TRBV30 | CAWSVAGNQPQHF
TRBJ1-4 | TRBV5-1 | CASSLVGGANEKLFF
TRBJ2-2 | TRBV6-5 | CASTRTGTGELFF
TRBJ2-7 | TRBV28 | CASSSSGVRTEQYF
TRBJ2-2 | TRBV24-1 | CATSKGLATNTGELFF
TRBJ2-5 | TRBV9 | CASSFSGGVQETQYF
TRBJ1-3 | TRBV19 | CASSIVGTASGNTIYF
TRBJ1-1 | TRBV5-4 | CASSSGHASSKNTEAFF
TRBJ2-6 | TRBV5-6 | CASSGGPFSGANVLTF
TRBJ1-2 | TRBV6-6 | CASRAGAPYGYTF
TRBJ2-7 | TRBV2 | CASSEVESYEQYF
TRBJ1-2 | TRBV19 | CASSIGTESNYGYTF
TRBJ1-2 | TRBV19 | CASSSTANPIYGYTF
TRBJ1-2 | TRBV29-1 | CSGDRLGYGYTF
TRBJ2-3 | TRBV24-1 | CATSELAGGASDTQYF
TRBJ2-3 | TRBV15 | CATSSALAGGTDTQYF
TRBJ1-6 | TRBV6-5 | CASSTTGPAPLHF
TRBJ1-1 | TRBV5-4 | CASSPDRGTEAFF
TRBJ2-7 | TRBV30 | CACTGGTGKGYEQYF
TRBJ2-1 | TRBV30 | CAWSVWAGKGGQQFF
TRBJ1-2 | TRBV5-6 | CASSLTPPRGYTF
TRBJ1-3 | TRBV30 | CAWSAHTGGRGNTIYF
TRBJ2-3 | TRBV30 | CAWSRGGGLNTDTQYF
TRBJ2-3 | TRBV3-1/TRBV3-2 | CASSPTGGGDTQYF
TRBJ2-5 | TRBV2 | CASQGRGQETQYF
TRBJ1-6 | TRBV2 | CASSADRSYNSPLHF
TRBJ1-2 | TRBV5-1 | CASSLAGRGSYGYTF